This T cell receptor (beta chain) appears in the sequencing data of a study of cytomegalovirus exposure and HLA in healthy donors. Regarding the study as a whole: Only CMV serostatus was available as immune exposure information. Cytomegalovirus-associated status was assigned to approximately 160 TCR beta chains. It was likely that a cluster of highly shared sequence variants was a sequencing artifact. A later analysis reportedly found that, within productive TCRs, an Asian-associated ancestry cluster had fewer N-insertions than the mean observed across the approximately 700 donors.

Turning to this clone: What it recognizes is unknown.

The primer mix had 60 Vbeta and 13 Jbeta primers. Sequencing was performed with immunoSEQ multiplex PCR; in TCRdb, only in-frame clones are kept and a portion is missing. Among some 190,000 clones listed, around four fifths were seen once. Trimming stripped 6 bases from V and 2 bases from J, with 14 bases between. The CDR3 spans 15 residues. Germline loops: CDR1 SNHLY, CDR2 FYNNEI. Sample: PBMCs. The clonotype comes from a boy aged 2 to 10 in good health and CMV-seronegative. The gene calls are TRBV2 and TRBJ2-4; the D gene is possibly TRBD2 (5 bases). The CDR3 region is CASSPPAGPKNIQYF. Written as DNA, the CDR3 is TGTGCCAGCAGCCCTCCTGCGGGCCCCAAAAACATTCAGTACTTC.